These T cell receptor beta chains were read from a single sample in a study of blood T cells in healthy people across ages. TCRdb re-called the 5' RACE reads through MiXCR, storing one row per CDR3 protein. The table records around 1,000,000 distinct CDR3 sequences, around 25% of them present only once. These data also featured in a second study, about T cells of mothers and their children.

The sequencing sample was made of blood. These TCRs come from a girl aged 2-15 years in good health. Both conserved end residues are part of each CDR3. The D gene is left open where the match is weak. A clone size is listed for some rows: how often the clone was seen (once, few, many), or a class if it is expanded.

clone size: .; J gene: TRBJ1-2; D gene: .; V gene: TRBV19; CDR3 DNA: TGTGCCAGTAGTATAACCAGTCGGTATGGCTACACCTTC; CDR3 protein: CASSITSRYGYTF
clone size: .; J gene: TRBJ2-7; D gene: .; V gene: TRBV20-1; CDR3 DNA: TGCAGTGCTAGATGGGCACTAGGATACGAGCAGTACTTC; CDR3 protein: CSARWALGYEQYF
clone size: few; J gene: TRBJ2-1; D gene: .; V gene: TRBV7-6; CDR3 DNA: TGTGCCAGCAGTCTTGGGGTGGAGGGCTCCTACAATGAGCAGTTCTTC; CDR3 protein: CASSLGVEGSYNEQFF
clone size: many; J gene: TRBJ2-7; D gene: TRBD2; V gene: TRBV28; CDR3 DNA: TGTGCCAGCAGTTTAGGACTAGCGGGCTCCTACGAGCAGTACTTC; CDR3 protein: CASSLGLAGSYEQYF
clone size: few; J gene: TRBJ2-2; D gene: TRBD2; V gene: TRBV5-1; CDR3 DNA: TGCGCCAGCAGCACCCACCCGGGACTAGTGGAAGGGGAGCTGTTTTTT; CDR3 protein: CASSTHPGLVEGELFF
clone size: .; J gene: TRBJ2-7; D gene: .; V gene: TRBV28; CDR3 DNA: TGTGCCAGCAGTTTGCTCGGCCCACCTACTAGTAAGCAGTACTTC; CDR3 protein: CASSLLGPPTSKQYF
clone size: .; J gene: TRBJ2-1; D gene: .; V gene: TRBV7-9; CDR3 DNA: TGTGCCAGCAGTCCCAGGGGGGGGTCCTCCTACAATGAGCAGTTCTTC; CDR3 protein: CASSPRGGSSYNEQFF
clone size: .; J gene: TRBJ2-6; D gene: .; V gene: TRBV28; CDR3 DNA: TGCGCCAGCAGTTTAATGCGACCAGGGGCCAACGTCCTGACTTTC; CDR3 protein: CASSLMRPGANVLTF
clone size: .; J gene: TRBJ1-5; D gene: .; V gene: TRBV6-6; CDR3 DNA: TGTGCCAGCAGTTACGCCATTTTAGAGCAGCCCCAGCATTTT; CDR3 protein: CASSYAILEQPQHF
clone size: few; J gene: TRBJ2-1; D gene: .; V gene: TRBV27; CDR3 DNA: TGTGCCAGCGGTTGGGGGGGCCACAATGAGCAGTTCTTC; CDR3 protein: CASGWGGHNEQFF
clone size: .; J gene: TRBJ2-1; D gene: TRBD1; V gene: TRBV7-6; CDR3 DNA: TGTGCCAGCAGCTGGGGTTCGGGACAGGGCAACAATGAGCAGTTCTTC; CDR3 protein: CASSWGSGQGNNEQFF
clone size: .; J gene: TRBJ2-2; D gene: .; V gene: TRBV19; CDR3 DNA: TGTGCCAGTAGATCAATACTGAACACCGGGGAGCTGTTTTTT; CDR3 protein: CASRSILNTGELFF
clone size: .; J gene: TRBJ2-3; D gene: TRBD1; V gene: TRBV29-1; CDR3 DNA: TGCAGCGCACGGACAGGGCTTGCAGATACGCAGTATTTT; CDR3 protein: CSARTGLADTQYF
clone size: .; J gene: TRBJ2-5; D gene: .; V gene: TRBV2; CDR3 DNA: TGTGCCAGTCACTTAAACTGGGACGTAGAAGAGACCCAGTACTTC; CDR3 protein: CASHLNWDVEETQYF
clone size: few; J gene: TRBJ2-5; D gene: TRBD2; V gene: TRBV7-2; CDR3 DNA: TGTGCCAGCAGCTATAGCGGGGGGGCCTGGGAGACCCAGTACTTC; CDR3 protein: CASSYSGGAWETQYF
clone size: .; J gene: TRBJ2-1; D gene: TRBD2; V gene: TRBV4-1; CDR3 DNA: TGCGCCAGCAGCCAAGATTGGATAGCGGGGTACAATGAGCAGTTCTTC; CDR3 protein: CASSQDWIAGYNEQFF
clone size: .; J gene: TRBJ1-4; D gene: .; V gene: TRBV11-2; CDR3 DNA: TGTGCCAGCAGCTTATATGCTCGGACGGGCCATGAAAAACTGTTTTTT; CDR3 protein: CASSLYARTGHEKLFF
clone size: .; J gene: TRBJ2-3; D gene: TRBD1; V gene: TRBV3-1; CDR3 DNA: TGTGCCAGCAGCCATAAGTATTCCGGGACAGGCTTCACAGATACGCAGTATTTT; CDR3 protein: CASSHKYSGTGFTDTQYF
clone size: .; J gene: TRBJ2-7; D gene: .; V gene: TRBV5-1; CDR3 DNA: TGCGCCAGCAGCTTGGATTGGGGGGCCACCTACGAGCAGTACTTC; CDR3 protein: CASSLDWGATYEQYF
clone size: .; J gene: TRBJ2-3; D gene: .; V gene: TRBV29-1; CDR3 DNA: TGCAGCCAAAGCAGGGAACATACGCAGTATTTT; CDR3 protein: CSQSREHTQYF
clone size: few; J gene: TRBJ1-6; D gene: .; V gene: TRBV9; CDR3 DNA: TGTGCCAGCAGCGATGGGTCAGGCTCCTATAATTCACCCCTCCACTTT; CDR3 protein: CASSDGSGSYNSPLHF
clone size: .; J gene: TRBJ2-1; D gene: TRBD1; V gene: TRBV13; CDR3 DNA: TGTGCCAGCAGCCCAGGACAGGGCCTCTACAATGAGCAGTTCTTC; CDR3 protein: CASSPGQGLYNEQFF
clone size: .; J gene: TRBJ2-4; D gene: .; V gene: TRBV29-1; CDR3 DNA: TGCAGCGTTGAAGATCCGGCAGCCCTTGACATTCAGTACTTC; CDR3 protein: CSVEDPAALDIQYF
clone size: few; J gene: TRBJ2-7; D gene: .; V gene: TRBV4-1; CDR3 DNA: TGCGCCAGCAGCCAAGATTTGTCTTTGGGATTCGAGCAGTACTTC; CDR3 protein: CASSQDLSLGFEQYF
clone size: few; J gene: TRBJ2-5; D gene: TRBD2; V gene: TRBV6-2/TRBV6-3; CDR3 DNA: TGTGCCAGCAGGCTAACGGGACTAGCGAGTGAGAAGACCCAGTACTTC; CDR3 protein: CASRLTGLASEKTQYF
clone size: .; J gene: TRBJ2-7; D gene: .; V gene: TRBV7-9; CDR3 DNA: TGTGCCAGCAGCTTAGTGCCCTCAGAAGCCCCCTACGAGCAGTACTTC; CDR3 protein: CASSLVPSEAPYEQYF
clone size: few; J gene: TRBJ2-7; D gene: TRBD1; V gene: TRBV27; CDR3 DNA: TGTGCCAGTTCCCTAAGGGCGACACAGGGGGCCCACGAGCAGTACTTC; CDR3 protein: CASSLRATQGAHEQYF
clone size: .; J gene: TRBJ1-2; D gene: .; V gene: TRBV20-1; CDR3 DNA: TGCAGTGTCGAGGGGGGCCGAACTAACTATGGCTACACCTTC; CDR3 protein: CSVEGGRTNYGYTF
clone size: few; J gene: TRBJ2-7; D gene: .; V gene: TRBV29-1; CDR3 DNA: TGCAGCGTTATTCTCGACATATCCTACGAGCAGTACTTC; CDR3 protein: CSVILDISYEQYF
clone size: .; J gene: TRBJ2-5; D gene: TRBD2; V gene: TRBV6-2/TRBV6-3; CDR3 DNA: TGTGCCAGCAGTTATAGCGGGGGGCAGGAGTTGGAGACCCAGTACTTC; CDR3 protein: CASSYSGGQELETQYF
clone size: .; J gene: TRBJ2-3; D gene: .; V gene: TRBV24-1; CDR3 DNA: TGTGCCACCAGGTACGGCGGGTCGGATACGCAGTATTTT; CDR3 protein: CATRYGGSDTQYF
clone size: .; J gene: TRBJ1-5; D gene: TRBD1; V gene: TRBV3-1; CDR3 DNA: TGTGCCAGCAGCCAAGGGGGACAGGGCCCCCAGCCCCAGCATTTT; CDR3 protein: CASSQGGQGPQPQHF
clone size: .; J gene: TRBJ2-3; D gene: .; V gene: TRBV27; CDR3 DNA: TGTGCCAGCAGTTTTTCGGGACTCATGGGAGATACGCAGTATTTT; CDR3 protein: CASSFSGLMGDTQYF
clone size: .; J gene: TRBJ2-1; D gene: .; V gene: TRBV12-3/TRBV12-4; CDR3 DNA: TGTGCCAGCAGCCGCGGGGCCGCCAACAATGAGCAGTTCTTC; CDR3 protein: CASSRGAANNEQFF
clone size: few; J gene: TRBJ1-2; D gene: .; V gene: TRBV7-9; CDR3 DNA: TGTGCCAGCAGCTTCGAAGGGAGTCTGAACTATGGCTACACCTTC; CDR3 protein: CASSFEGSLNYGYTF
clone size: .; J gene: TRBJ2-7; D gene: TRBD2; V gene: TRBV29-1; CDR3 DNA: TGCAGCGTTGAGGTAGCGGGGACCTACGAGCAGTACTTC; CDR3 protein: CSVEVAGTYEQYF
clone size: .; J gene: TRBJ2-3; D gene: .; V gene: TRBV27; CDR3 DNA: TGTGCCAGCAGCCCCGGGTTCTACCCTAGCACAGATACGCAGTATTTT; CDR3 protein: CASSPGFYPSTDTQYF
clone size: few; J gene: TRBJ2-3; D gene: TRBD2; V gene: TRBV15; CDR3 DNA: TGTGCCACCAGCAGGCAACTAGCGGGGGGATTGGATACGCAGTATTTT; CDR3 protein: CATSRQLAGGLDTQYF
clone size: few; J gene: TRBJ2-2; D gene: TRBD1; V gene: TRBV29-1; CDR3 DNA: TGCAGCGTTGAAGGTCAGGGGGACACCGGGGAGCTGTTTTTT; CDR3 protein: CSVEGQGDTGELFF
clone size: .; J gene: TRBJ2-2; D gene: .; V gene: TRBV6-6; CDR3 DNA: TGTGCCAGCAGTCCTGACTTTGGGGAGCTGTTTTTT; CDR3 protein: CASSPDFGELFF
clone size: .; J gene: TRBJ2-4; D gene: .; V gene: TRBV4-2; CDR3 DNA: TGTGCCAGCAGCCAAATAAGAGAAGCCAAAAACATTCAGTACTTC; CDR3 protein: CASSQIREAKNIQYF
clone size: .; J gene: TRBJ1-5; D gene: .; V gene: TRBV6-2/TRBV6-3; CDR3 DNA: TGTGCCAGCAGTTACGACAGGAGTCATCAGCCCCAGCATTTT; CDR3 protein: CASSYDRSHQPQHF
clone size: few; J gene: TRBJ1-6; D gene: .; V gene: TRBV5-1; CDR3 DNA: TGCGCCAGCAGCTTAGGACAGAATTATAATTCACCCCTCCACTTT; CDR3 protein: CASSLGQNYNSPLHF
clone size: .; J gene: TRBJ2-7; D gene: .; V gene: TRBV28; CDR3 DNA: TGTGCCAGCAGTCCCCTCCCTTTTGACGGGGACTACGAGCAGTACTTC; CDR3 protein: CASSPLPFDGDYEQYF
clone size: few; J gene: TRBJ2-7; D gene: .; V gene: TRBV4-1; CDR3 DNA: TGCGCCAGCAGCCAAGGGGGGTCCCTATACGAGCAGCACTTC; CDR3 protein: CASSQGGSLYEQHF
clone size: .; J gene: TRBJ2-1; D gene: .; V gene: TRBV7-2; CDR3 DNA: TGTGCCAGCAGCTTCACGGGACGGGGAAATGAGCAGTTCTTC; CDR3 protein: CASSFTGRGNEQFF
clone size: few; J gene: TRBJ1-1; D gene: .; V gene: TRBV19; CDR3 DNA: TGTGCCAGTAGTATAGATGGGAGGGGGAGCGGCACTGAAGCTTTCTTT; CDR3 protein: CASSIDGRGSGTEAFF
clone size: few; J gene: TRBJ1-5; D gene: .; V gene: TRBV20-1; CDR3 DNA: TGCAGTGCTAGGAGGGACAATAATCAGCCCCAGCATTTT; CDR3 protein: CSARRDNNQPQHF
clone size: .; J gene: TRBJ2-7; D gene: TRBD1; V gene: TRBV7-8; CDR3 DNA: TGTGCCAGCAGCTCAACAGGGGATCACGAGCAGTACTTC; CDR3 protein: CASSSTGDHEQYF
clone size: few; J gene: TRBJ1-6; D gene: TRBD1; V gene: TRBV18; CDR3 DNA: TGTGCCAGCTCACAGGGACAGGGCTTTTCACCCCTCCACTTT; CDR3 protein: CASSQGQGFSPLHF
clone size: few; J gene: TRBJ2-1; D gene: .; V gene: TRBV9; CDR3 DNA: TGTGCCAGCAGCGTAGATAGTGCGGGTTTAACCTCCGCATACAATGAGCAGTTCTTC; CDR3 protein: CASSVDSAGLTSAYNEQFF
clone size: .; J gene: TRBJ2-7; D gene: TRBD1; V gene: TRBV29-1; CDR3 DNA: TGCAGCGTGTCAGGGACAGCGCTTGAGCAGTACTTC; CDR3 protein: CSVSGTALEQYF
clone size: few; J gene: TRBJ2-7; D gene: TRBD1; V gene: TRBV28; CDR3 DNA: TGTGCCAGCAGACGTCCCGGGACAGAGGGCGAGCAGTACTTC; CDR3 protein: CASRRPGTEGEQYF
clone size: .; J gene: TRBJ2-2; D gene: .; V gene: TRBV7-2; CDR3 DNA: TGTGCCAGCAGCCTAAGTCCCCGGAATCAAGGGGAGCTGTTTTTT; CDR3 protein: CASSLSPRNQGELFF
clone size: .; J gene: TRBJ1-1; D gene: TRBD1; V gene: TRBV2; CDR3 DNA: TGTGCCAGCAGCCCTAACGATATACCGGGACAGATGAACACTGAAGCTTTCTTT; CDR3 protein: CASSPNDIPGQMNTEAFF
clone size: .; J gene: TRBJ2-1; D gene: TRBD2; V gene: TRBV6-4; CDR3 DNA: TGTGCCAGCAGTGACTTTAGCGGGGAGTACAATGAGCAGTTCTTC; CDR3 protein: CASSDFSGEYNEQFF